These 9 T cell receptor beta chains were all obtained from the same sample, sequenced in a study of blood T cell repertoires in COVID-19. Here immunoSEQ multiplex PCR was the method, and the copy in TCRdb shows in-frame clones only, minus some. The table shows more than 40,000 clones, with approximately 84% occurring only once. Sequencing was performed on peripheral blood. The source is a man aged 50 to 60 with acute or convalescent COVID-19.

The chain couples TRBV28 to TRBJ2-2, with D possibly being TRBD2 (6 bases). The CDR3 is 15 residues long. CDR1 MDHEN and CDR2 SYDVKM come from the germline V gene. V was pared by 3 bases and J by 0 bases, with 8 bases between. The CDR3 DNA is TGTGCCAGCAGTTTGATAGCGGCGAACACCGGGGAGCTGTTTTTT. Translating it yields CASSLIAANTGELFF.

The CDR3 protein is CASSIDRQETQYF. The DNA of the CDR3 is TGTGCCAGTAGTATCGACAGGCAAGAGACCCAGTACTTC. This chain joins TRBV19 and TRBJ2-5; D possibly corresponds to TRBD1 (6 bases). V was shortened by 3 bases and J by 2 bases, with 7 bases between the two germline ends. CDR1 and CDR2 (germline): LNHDA, SQIVND (reference sequence). The CDR3 loop spans 13 amino acids.

This clone has only a few counts. The chain combines TRBV6-5 with TRBJ1-1; D not certain. CDR1 is MNHEY, CDR2 SVGAGI, per germline. The V end was cut by 4 bases, the J end by 7 bases, with 7 bases between. The CDR3 has 11 residues. CDR3 nucleotide sequence: TGTGCCAGCAGTTTGGGCAGTGAAGCTTTCTTT. Translating it yields CASSLGSEAFF.

This rearrangement joins TRBV5-1 to TRBJ2-3; a possible D gene is TRBD1 (6 bases). CDR3 size: 15 residues. Germline values: CDR1 SGHRS, CDR2 YFSETQ. V lost 3 bases, J lost 6 bases, and 17 bases lay in between. CDR3 DNA: TGCGCCAGCAGCTCGTCCCACAGGGCCATGGATACGCAGTATTTT. This translates into CASSSSHRAMDTQYF.

V gene TRBV15 combines with J gene TRBJ2-3; 8 bases fit TRBD2. V shed 1 base, J shed 5 bases, and the junction held 11 bases outside the gene matches. Germline-derived CDR1 and CDR2 are LNHNV and YYDKDF (reference sequence). CDR3 size: 17 residues. CDR3 loop: CATSRGSREVGVDTQYF. Here the CDR3 DNA reads TGTGCCACCAGCAGAGGGTCGCGGGAGGTGGGGGTAGATACGCAGTATTTT.

J is TRBJ2-7 and V is TRBV28; the D gene is possibly TRBD1 (6 bases). From germline, CDR1 is MDHEN and CDR2 SYDVKM. Trimming took 6 bases from V and 2 from J, leaving 14 bases between them. CDR3 length: 14 residues. For the CDR3, the DNA is TGTGCCAGCAGGAGGGATACAGGGACCTACGAGCAGTACTTC. Translated, it gives CASRRDTGTYEQYF.

The rearrangement links TRBV24-1 to TRBJ2-3, with 8 bases aligning to TRBD1. CDR3 length: 18 amino acids. Germline V gene data show CDR1 as KGHDR and CDR2 as SFDVKD. Germline trimming cut 1 base from V and 0 bases from J; bases unmatched to any gene: 8. In DNA, the CDR3 is TGTGCCACCAGTGATTTAGGGGGACAGGCGTCTAGCACAGATACGCAGTATTTT. Translation gives CATSDLGGQASSTDTQYF.

J is TRBJ2-1 and V is TRBV30; 11 positions agree with TRBD2. The CDR3 is 11 amino acids. Germline V gives CDR1 GTSNPN, CDR2 SVGIG (reference sequence). J lost 12 bases, V lost 3 bases, and 1 base had no gene match. For the CDR3, the DNA is TGTGCCTGGAGGCTAGCGGGGGGGCAGTTCTTC. Translated: CAWRLAGGQFF.

The chain has TRBV9 and TRBJ2-4; 12 bases are shared with TRBD2. The CDR3 extends over 15 amino acids. Germline V CDR1 and CDR2: SGDLS, YYNGEE. Trimming at V came to 10 bases and at J to 8 bases, leaving 13 bases not matched to a gene. The CDR3 loop reads CAPPRTSGARHIQYF. In DNA form, the CDR3 reads TGTGCCCCCCCGAGGACTAGCGGGGCTAGGCACATTCAGTACTTC.